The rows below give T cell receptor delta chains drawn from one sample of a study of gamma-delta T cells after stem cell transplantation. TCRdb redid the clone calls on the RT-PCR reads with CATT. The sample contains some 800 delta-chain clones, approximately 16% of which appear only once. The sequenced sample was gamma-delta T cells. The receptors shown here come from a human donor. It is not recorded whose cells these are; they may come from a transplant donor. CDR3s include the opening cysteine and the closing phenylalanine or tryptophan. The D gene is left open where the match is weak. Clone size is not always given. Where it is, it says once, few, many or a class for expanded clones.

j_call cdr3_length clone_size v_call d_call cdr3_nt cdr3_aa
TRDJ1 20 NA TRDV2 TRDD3 TGTGCCTGTGACACCGTATATGGGGGATGCCGTGGGGAGTACACCGATAAACTCATCTTT CACDTVYGGCRGEYTDKLIF
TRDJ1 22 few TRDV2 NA TGTGCCTGTGACACCGGAAATTTTACTACGTCTCCTGGTCTCAATACGCGCGATAAACTCATCTTT CACDTGNFTTSPGLNTRDKLIF
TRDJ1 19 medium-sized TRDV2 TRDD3 TGTGCCTGTGACACCGTTGGAACGGGGATACCGGGGACCCCCGATAAACTCATCTTT CACDTVGTGIPGTPDKLIF
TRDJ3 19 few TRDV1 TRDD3 TGTGCTCTTGGGGAAAGAAGAGGGGATACCTCCGGGGACACCCGACAGATGTTTTTC CALGERRGDTSGDTRQMFF
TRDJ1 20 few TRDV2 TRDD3 TGTGCCTGTGACACCGTTTACCAACTCGTGGGGGATACAACGGGCGATAAACTCATCTTT CACDTVYQLVGDTTGDKLIF
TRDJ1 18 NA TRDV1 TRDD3 TGTGCTCTTGTGTGCTCGTCGAGGTCTAGGGGATACTCGTATAAACTCATCTTT CALVCSSRSRGYSYKLIF
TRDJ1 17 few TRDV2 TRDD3 TGTGCCTGTGACGCCCTACTGGGGGATACGCGTTTGAATAAACTCATCTTT CACDALLGDTRLNKLIF
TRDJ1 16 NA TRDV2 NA TGTGCCTGTGACCCCGTTAATGTACTGGGAAGAGCTAAACTCATCTTT CACDPVNVLGRAKLIF
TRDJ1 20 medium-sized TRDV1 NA TGTGCTCTTGGGGAAACCGCTACGCCGTACTTAATGGAGGGCACCGATAAACTCATCTTT CALGETATPYLMEGTDKLIF
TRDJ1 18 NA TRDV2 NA TGTGCCTGTGACTCTATTACTGGGACCTTCATGTACACCGATAAACTCATCTTT CACDSITGTFMYTDKLIF
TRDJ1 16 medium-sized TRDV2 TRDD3 TGTGCCTGTGACAAGCTGGGGGATACGAGAACCGATAAACTCATCTTT CACDKLGDTRTDKLIF
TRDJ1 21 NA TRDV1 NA TGTGCTCTTGGGAACAATTGGTCACTTTCCATCGGTCTTGGGAACACCGATAAACTCATCTTT CALGNNWSLSIGLGNTDKLIF
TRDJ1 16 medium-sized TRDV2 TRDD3 TGTGCCTGTGACACCGTAGGGGATAGTATGGGCGATAAACTCATCTTT CACDTVGDSMGDKLIF
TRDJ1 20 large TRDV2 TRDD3 TGTGCCTGTGACAGCCTACGCTCATCTTCCCTGGGGGCGTACACCGATAAACTCATCTTT CACDSLRSSSLGAYTDKLIF
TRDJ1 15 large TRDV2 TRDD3 TGTGCCTGTTTCCGACTGGGGGATACAAGCGATAAACTCATCTTT CACFRLGDTSDKLIF